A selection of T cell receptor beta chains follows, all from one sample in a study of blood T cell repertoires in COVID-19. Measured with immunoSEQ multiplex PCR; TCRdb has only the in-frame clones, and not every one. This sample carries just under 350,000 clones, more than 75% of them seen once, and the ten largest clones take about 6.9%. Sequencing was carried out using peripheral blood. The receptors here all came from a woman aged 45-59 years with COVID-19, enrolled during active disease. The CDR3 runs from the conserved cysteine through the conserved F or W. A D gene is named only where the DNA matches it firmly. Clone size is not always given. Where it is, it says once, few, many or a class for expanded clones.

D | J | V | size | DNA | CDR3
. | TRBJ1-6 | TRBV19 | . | TGTGCCAGTAGTATAGGGCAGGCACCCCTCCACTTT | CASSIGQAPLHF
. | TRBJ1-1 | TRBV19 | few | TGTGCCAGTAGCTCAGGGATGAACACTGAAGCTTTCTTT | CASSSGMNTEAFF
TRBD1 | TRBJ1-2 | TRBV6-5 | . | TGTGCCAGCAGTTACCAGAGGGCAGGGGGCGATGGCTACACCTTC | CASSYQRAGGDGYTF
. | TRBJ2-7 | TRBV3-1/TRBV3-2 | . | TGTGCCAGCAGCCAATCCGGGACTCCCATGGACGAGCAGTACTTC | CASSQSGTPMDEQYF
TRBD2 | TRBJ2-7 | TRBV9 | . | TGTGCCAGCAGCGGGGCTAGCGGGAGGGCAGGGGACGAGCAGTACTTC | CASSGASGRAGDEQYF
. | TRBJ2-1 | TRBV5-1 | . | TGCGCCAGCAGCCCGACGACTGGTTCTAATGTGAATGAGCAGTTCTTC | CASSPTTGSNVNEQFF
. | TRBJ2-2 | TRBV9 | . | TGTGCCAGCAGCGTGGACAGCCGGAACACCGGGGAGCTGTTTTTT | CASSVDSRNTGELFF
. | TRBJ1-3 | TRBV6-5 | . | TGTGCCAGCAGCCCAGGGGATCTCTCTGGAAACACCATATATTTT | CASSPGDLSGNTIYF
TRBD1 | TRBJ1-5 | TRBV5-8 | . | TGTGCCAGCAGCCCGGGACAGGGTCTGATTCAGCCCCAGCATTTT | CASSPGQGLIQPQHF
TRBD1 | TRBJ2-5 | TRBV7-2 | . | TGTGCCAGCAGCTTATCGGGACAGGGGTACCAAGAGACCCAGTACTTC | CASSLSGQGYQETQYF